This T cell receptor (beta chain) emerged from a study of post-analysis software for immune sequencing data. On the study more broadly: There were relapsing-remitting, secondary progressive and progressive-relapsing multiple sclerosis among the disease courses included. Findings of the study overall: Among 4 or 5 TRBV segments more frequent in patients than controls were TRBV5-6, TRBV5-1 and TRBV20-1. Pronounced co-clustering by F measure was evident among identically batched samples. A significant reduction in normalized Chao1 diversity was observed in multiple sclerosis patients versus controls.

The CDR3 spans 14 residues. V trimming: 10 bases; J trimming: 11 bases; junction bases outside the gene matches: 10. Germline CDR1 is ENHRY and CDR2 is SYGVKD. In regard to this clonotype: Its antigen is still unknown.

Unique molecular identifiers were built into the TCR beta cDNA libraries. Each CDR3 protein is one row after TCRdb ran MiXCR on the PCR reads. The data contain hundreds of thousands of distinct CDR3 sequences, about 27% of them seen just once; the ten biggest clones take up 0.55% to 0.65%. This sequence originates from a girl aged 10-17 years with multiple sclerosis. The V gene is TRBV10-3, the J gene TRBJ2-1, with 14 bases matching TRBD2. The source material was blood. The CDR3 is CATLGLAGDSQQFF. CDR3 nucleotide sequence: TGTGCCACCCTGGGACTAGCGGGAGATTCTCAGCAGTTCTTC.